This note documents a single T cell receptor beta chain sequence. Its specific antigen is unknown. No base quality values were provided; no much bigger clone lies one nucleotide off. This entry is derived from a study of blood T cell repertoires in COVID-19 (dated by TCRdb to about 2020). Regarding the complete study: Samples from collaborators originated in the United States, Italy and Spain and spanned both the acute and convalescent phases of COVID-19. Samples came from the ongoing ImmuneRACE study (first 160 participants) plus 1,254 subjects from 6 global collaborators. The material from the prospective study consisted of cDNA or gDNA derived from T cells, B-cell-depleted T cells, or PBMCs. The dataset comprised deeply sampled blood TCRbeta repertoires from subjects exposed to, actively infected with, or recovered from COVID-19. Nearly every sample came with metadata listing a de-identified subject ID, COVID-19 status, age in years and sex. The repertoires were made available in a free public database intended to serve as a resource for research on the immune response to SARS-CoV-2. Where available, HLA class I and class II types were obtained from metadata supplied by the sample provider rather than from assay-based typing. Results the study describes overall, beyond this receptor: Clinical and demographic metadata were provided uncurated, with the amount varying by source and participant.

The collaborating institutions used their own protocols to collect whole blood in K2EDTA tubes. For TCRbeta analysis, collaborators shipped samples in one of three forms: frozen whole blood, isolated PBMCs, or DNA extracted from either of those sample types. The immunoSEQ Assay, a bias-controlled multiplex PCR, was used to amplify TCRbeta CDR3 regions from genomic DNA. The study's own analysis went as follows. Within the assay, amplification of reference gene primers was used to estimate how many nucleated cells each sample contained. Sequence reads were collapsed and filtered to measure the absolute abundance of every unique TCRbeta CDR3 rearrangement. For each sample, productive Simpson clonality was calculated by taking the square root of Simpson's diversity index across productive rearrangements. TCRdb holds this immuneACCESS table with in-frame rearrangements only. Some clones are missing; in checked studies, unresolved V genes explain under half, and the rest has no known cause. The DNA was the basis for D and trimming; V, J and clone size are from that table. The sample data list about 190,000 clones, and 65% to 85% of these were observed just once. Of the sample, roughly 17% falls within the top ten clones.

From the cysteine through the phenylalanine, the CDR3 covers 14 amino acids. The kept DNA is CDR3 alone, 42 bases in frame from the first base. For CDR1 and CDR2, the germline V gene (reference sequence) lists MNHNY and SVGAGI. V lost 0 bases and J lost 6 bases; the stretch between them is 11 bases long. This clonotype was obtained from a man aged 55-75 years with active or convalescent COVID-19. Recombination joined TRBV6-6 with TRBJ1-2; the D gene remains uncertain. The material sequenced was peripheral blood. The DNA reads TGTGCCAGCAGTTACTCGTACCCCGCGGATGGCTACACCTTC. Its protein reads: CASSYSYPADGYTF.